These 13 T cell receptor beta chains originate from one sample sequenced in a study of T cell repertoires in cytomegalovirus infection. TCRdb ran MiXCR on the reads and lists one entry per CDR3 protein. The data contain 370,000 or so distinct CDR3 sequences, approximately 35% of them seen just once; the ten biggest clones take up 13%. Antigen specificity for these receptors is unknown. The source material was cultured PBMCs, sampled from culture after CMV antigen stimulation. These receptors were obtained from a human donor in good health (CMV status not recorded). Some clones in this sample may be carry-over from other donors' samples.

In this sample, this clonotype turned up once. The conserved closing phenylalanine or tryptophan is absent in this CDR3, likely reflecting a read error. The rearrangement joins TRBV19 to TRBJ2-3; D perhaps matches TRBD1 (6 bases). Germline V gives CDR1 LNHDA, CDR2 SQIVND (reference sequence). The CDR3 extends over 13 amino acids. Trimming took 6 bases from V and 2 from J, leaving 9 bases between them. Here the CDR3 DNA reads TGTGCCAGTAGACGACAGGACACAGATACGCAGTATTTA. Translation: CASRRQDTDTQYL.

This sequence joins TRBV2 and TRBJ2-1; D is unresolved. Looked up from germline, CDR1 is SNHLY and CDR2 is FYNNEI. The ends were cut back, 5 bases at V and 9 bases at J, with 8 bases in the middle. The CDR3 length is 11 residues. CDR3 protein: CASSPTVEQFF. The CDR3 coding sequence is TGTGCCAGCAGTCCAACGGTTGAGCAGTTCTTC.

This chain links TRBV18 with TRBJ2-1; a weak D match, TRBD1 (5 bases). The ends were cut back, 6 bases at V and 10 bases at J, with 13 bases in the middle. The CDR3 runs to 12 residues. Germline V gene sequence: CDR1 KGHSH, CDR2 LQKENI. The CDR3 loop reads CASSPGSGEQFF. The CDR3 bases are TGTGCCAGCTCCCCAGGGTCTGGCGAGCAGTTCTTC. Drawing the rest from reference TRBV18 and TRBJ2-1, the complete variable domain is NAGVMQNPRHLVRRRGQEARLRCSPMKGHSHVYWYRQLPEEGLKFMVYLQKENIIDESGMPKERFSAEFPKEGPSILRIQQVVRGDSAAYFCASSPGSGEQFFGPGTRLTVL.

The CDR3 region is CATSDRTSGMGGELFF. The CDR3 nucleotides read TGTGCCACCAGTGATCGGACTAGCGGGATGGGGGGGGAGCTGTTTTTT. The chain links TRBV24-1 to TRBJ2-2, with 12 bases aligning to TRBD2. This CDR3 has 16 amino acids. V was clipped by 3 bases and J by 8 bases; unmatched bases: 6. Germline CDR1 reads KGHDR; CDR2 reads SFDVKD.

The chain employs TRBV4-2 and TRBJ2-5, with D maybe TRBD1 (6 bases). Trimming removed 3 bases at V and 5 bases at J, with 13 bases between. CDR1 and CDR2 from the germline V gene are LGHNA and YNFKEQ. This CDR3 spans 14 amino acids. The CDR3 coding sequence is TGTGCCAGCAGCCAGAAACAGGGTGTTGAGACCCAGTACTTC. It specifies CASSQKQGVETQYF.

In its sample, this clonotype was seen a few times. The genes are TRBV7-9 and TRBJ2-7; D gene uncertain. Germline values: CDR1 SEHNR, CDR2 FQNEAQ (reference sequence). CDR3 length equals 16 residues. The V end was cut by 2 bases, the J end by 0 bases, with 14 bases between. CDR3 sequence (DNA): TGTGCCAGCAGCTTATGGACGCCCGGCGGCTCCTACGAGCAGTACGTC. Translating it yields CASSLWTPGGSYEQYV.

V and J are TRBV28 and TRBJ2-6; TRBD1 matches 8 bases. The J segment lost 0 bases and the V segment lost 4 bases, leaving 8 bases of the junction unmatched. This CDR3 is 18 amino acids long. Germline lookup yields CDR1 MDHEN and CDR2 SYDVKM. This CDR3 reads CASSWDRTQPSGANVLTF. The CDR3 DNA is TGTGCCAGCAGTTGGGACAGGACCCAACCCTCTGGGGCCAACGTCCTGACTTTC.

This clonotype appeared many times. CDR3 sequence (DNA): TGTGCCAGCAGCTTAGCGGGTCCCTCCTACAATGAGCAGTTCTTC. The encoded protein is CASSLAGPSYNEQFF. The V gene is TRBV7-2, the J gene TRBJ2-1; the D is unclear. The germline CDR1 and CDR2 sequences are SGHTA and FQGNSA. The CDR3 extends over 15 amino acids. Trimming cost V 0 bases and J 0 bases, with 6 bases left between them. The whole variable domain, filled in from reference TRBV7-2 and TRBJ2-1, reads GAGVSQSPSNKVTEKGKDVELRCDPISGHTALYWYRQSLGQGLEFLIYFQGNSAPDKSGLPSDRFSAERTGGSVSTLTIQRTQQEDSAVYLCASSLAGPSYNEQFFGPGTRLTVL.

V usage is TRBV12-3 or TRBV12-4 and J usage is TRBJ1-5; D is perhaps TRBD1 (5 bases). This CDR3 has 12 amino acids. V dropped 6 bases and J dropped 6 bases, with 9 bases sitting between them. CDR3 loop: CASSQGGQPQHF. Here the CDR3 DNA reads TGTGCCAGCAGCCAGGGCGGTCAGCCCCAGCATTTT.

This clonotype has a handful of counts. J is TRBJ1-1 and V is TRBV7-9; D not certain. Germline-derived CDR1 and CDR2 are SEHNR and FQNEAQ (reference sequence). V was cut by 1 base and J by 6 bases, with 12 bases left in between. The CDR3 runs 14 residues. CDR3 sequence: CASSLDVGIPEAFF. CDR3 nucleotide sequence: TGTGCCAGCAGCTTAGATGTAGGAATACCTGAAGCTTTCTTT.

This chain uses TRBV4-3 with TRBJ1-1; D is unresolved. CDR1 LGHNA and CDR2 YSLEER come from the germline V gene. V lost 2 bases and J lost 0, with 13 bases in between. This CDR3 is built from 16 residues. Written as DNA, the CDR3 is TGCGCCAGCAGCCAATCCTATCAAGGTTTGAACACTGAAGCTTTCTTT. As protein: CASSQSYQGLNTEAFF.

This clonotype showed up just a few times. CDR3 sequence reads: CASSPVGTEAFF. In DNA form, the CDR3 reads TGTGCCAGCTCACCAGTGGGCACTGAAGCTTTCTTT. The gene calls are TRBV18 and TRBJ1-1; D remains unclear. CDR1 and CDR2 (germline): KGHSH, LQKENI. Trimming shortened V by 2 bases and J by 4 bases, and 5 bases separated the two germline ends. CDR3 size: 12 residues.

In this sample, this clonotype turned up a few times. The rearrangement joins TRBV6-2 or TRBV6-3 to TRBJ2-5, with D possibly matching TRBD1 (5 bases). Trimming took off 2 bases at V and 0 bases at J, with 13 bases between the two ends. The CDR3 loop spans 16 amino acids. Germline CDR1 MNHEY, CDR2 SVGEGT. The CDR3 coding sequence is TGTGCCAGCAGTTACCGTCCCAGGGAAAACCAAGAGACCCAGTACTTC. Protein: CASSYRPRENQETQYF.